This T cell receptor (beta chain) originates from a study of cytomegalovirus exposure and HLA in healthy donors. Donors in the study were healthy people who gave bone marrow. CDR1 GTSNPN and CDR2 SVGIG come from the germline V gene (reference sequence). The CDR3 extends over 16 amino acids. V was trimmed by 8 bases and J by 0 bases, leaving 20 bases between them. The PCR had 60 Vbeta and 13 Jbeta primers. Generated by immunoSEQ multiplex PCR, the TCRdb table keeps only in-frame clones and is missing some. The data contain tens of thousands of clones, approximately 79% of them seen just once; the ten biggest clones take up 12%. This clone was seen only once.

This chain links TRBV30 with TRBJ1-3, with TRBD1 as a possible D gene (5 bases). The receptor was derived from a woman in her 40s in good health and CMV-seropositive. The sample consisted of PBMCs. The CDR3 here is CAATESPGISGNTIYF. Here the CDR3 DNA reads TGTGCCGCGACGGAATCCCCAGGGATCTCTGGAAACACCATATATTTT.